A single sample gave rise to the 2 T cell receptor beta chains below, sequenced in a study of blood T cell repertoires in COVID-19. Using immunoSEQ multiplex PCR, the repertoire was profiled, and TCRdb retains in-frame clones only, with some absent. This sample has 110,000 or so clones, with approximately 90% found just once. The sequenced sample was peripheral blood. All receptors come from a woman in her 70s who had recovered from COVID-19.

The chain is built from TRBV4-3 and TRBJ1-6; the D gene is possibly TRBD1 (6 bases). Trimming pared 4 bases from V and 6 bases from J, leaving 13 bases between. CDR1 is LGHNA, CDR2 YSLEER, per germline. The CDR3 has 15 amino acids. DNA of the CDR3: TGCGCCAGCAGCCCGCTGGGAGGGGGTAATTCACCCCTCCACTTT. Translated, it gives CASSPLGGGNSPLHF.

This sequence joins TRBV27 and TRBJ2-1, with TRBD1 identical over 9 bases. The CDR3 contains 16 residues. V shed 3 bases, J shed 1 base, and the junction held 4 bases outside the gene matches. Looked up from germline, CDR1 is MNHEY and CDR2 is SMNVEV (reference sequence). CDR3 region: CASSLDGTGSYNEQFF. In DNA, the CDR3 is TGTGCCAGCAGTTTGGATGGGACAGGGTCCTACAATGAGCAGTTCTTC.